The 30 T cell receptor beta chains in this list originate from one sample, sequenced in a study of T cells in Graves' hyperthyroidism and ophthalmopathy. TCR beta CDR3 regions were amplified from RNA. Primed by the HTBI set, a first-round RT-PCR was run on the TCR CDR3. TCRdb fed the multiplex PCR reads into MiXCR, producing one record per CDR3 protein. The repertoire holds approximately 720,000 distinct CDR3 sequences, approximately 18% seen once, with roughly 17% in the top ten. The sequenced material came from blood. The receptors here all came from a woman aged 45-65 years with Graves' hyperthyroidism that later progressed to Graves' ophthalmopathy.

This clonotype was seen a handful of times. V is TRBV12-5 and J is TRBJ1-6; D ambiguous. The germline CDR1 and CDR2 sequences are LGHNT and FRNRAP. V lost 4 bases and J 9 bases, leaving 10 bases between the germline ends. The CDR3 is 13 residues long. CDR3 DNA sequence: TGTGCTAGTGGTTGGGCTGGGATTTCACCCCTCCACTTT. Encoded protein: CASGWAGISPLHF. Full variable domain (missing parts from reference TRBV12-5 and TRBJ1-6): DARVTQTPRHKVTEMGQEVTMRCQPILGHNTVFWYRQTMMQGLELLAYFRNRAPLDDSGMPKDRFSAEMPDATLATLKIQPSEPRDSAVYFCASGWAGISPLHFGNGTRLTVT.

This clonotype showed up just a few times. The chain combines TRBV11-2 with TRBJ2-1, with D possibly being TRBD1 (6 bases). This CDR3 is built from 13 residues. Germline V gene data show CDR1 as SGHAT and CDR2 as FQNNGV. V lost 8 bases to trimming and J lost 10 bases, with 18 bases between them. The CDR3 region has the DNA TGTGCCAGCGGGGGCTTCATCCGCCGGGAGCAGTTCTTC. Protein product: CASGGFIRREQFF.

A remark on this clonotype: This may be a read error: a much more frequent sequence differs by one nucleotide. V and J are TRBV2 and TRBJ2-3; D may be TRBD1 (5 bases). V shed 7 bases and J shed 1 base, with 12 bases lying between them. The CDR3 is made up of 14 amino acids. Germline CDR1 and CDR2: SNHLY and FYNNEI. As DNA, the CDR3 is TGTGCCAGCAAGACGGGCAGGGGCACAGATACGCAGTATTTT. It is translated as CASKTGRGTDTQYF. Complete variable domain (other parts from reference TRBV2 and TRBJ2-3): EPEVTQTPSHQVTQMGQEVILRCVPISNHLYFYWYRQILGQKVEFLVSFYNNEISEKSEIFDDQFSVERPDGSNFTLKIRSTKLEDSAMYFCASKTGRGTDTQYFGPGTRLTVL.

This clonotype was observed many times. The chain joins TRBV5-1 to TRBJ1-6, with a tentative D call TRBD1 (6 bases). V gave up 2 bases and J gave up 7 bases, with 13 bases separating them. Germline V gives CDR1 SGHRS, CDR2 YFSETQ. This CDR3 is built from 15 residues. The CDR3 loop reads CASSLQQGGNSPLHF. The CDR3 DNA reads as TGCGCCAGCAGCTTACAACAGGGAGGAAATTCACCCCTCCACTTT.

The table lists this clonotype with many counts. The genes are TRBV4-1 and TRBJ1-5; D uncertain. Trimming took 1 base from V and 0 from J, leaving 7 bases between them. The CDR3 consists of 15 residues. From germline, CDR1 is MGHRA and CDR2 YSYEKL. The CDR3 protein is CASSQGRYSNQPQHF. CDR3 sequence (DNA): TGCGCCAGCAGCCAAGGCAGATATAGCAATCAGCCCCAGCATTTT.

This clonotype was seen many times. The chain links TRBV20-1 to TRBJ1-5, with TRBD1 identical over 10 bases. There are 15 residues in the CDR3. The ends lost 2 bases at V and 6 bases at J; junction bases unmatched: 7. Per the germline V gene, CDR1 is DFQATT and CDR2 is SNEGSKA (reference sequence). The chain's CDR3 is CSARNPTGGFQPQHF. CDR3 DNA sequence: TGCAGTGCTAGAAACCCGACAGGGGGCTTTCAGCCCCAGCATTTT.

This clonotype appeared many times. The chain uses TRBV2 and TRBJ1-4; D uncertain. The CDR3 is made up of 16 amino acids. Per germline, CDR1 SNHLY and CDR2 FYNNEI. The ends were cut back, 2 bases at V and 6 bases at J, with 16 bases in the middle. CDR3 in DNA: TGTGCCAGCAGTGAATTCTCGGGCAGTCGGTATGAAAAACTGTTTTTT. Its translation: CASSEFSGSRYEKLFF.

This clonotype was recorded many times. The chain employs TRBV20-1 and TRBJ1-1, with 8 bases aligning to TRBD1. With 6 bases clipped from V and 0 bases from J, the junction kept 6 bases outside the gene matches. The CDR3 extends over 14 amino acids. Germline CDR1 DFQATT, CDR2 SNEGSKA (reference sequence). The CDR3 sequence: CSAKPTGVNTEAFF. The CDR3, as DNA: TGCAGTGCCAAGCCGACAGGGGTGAACACTGAAGCTTTCTTT.

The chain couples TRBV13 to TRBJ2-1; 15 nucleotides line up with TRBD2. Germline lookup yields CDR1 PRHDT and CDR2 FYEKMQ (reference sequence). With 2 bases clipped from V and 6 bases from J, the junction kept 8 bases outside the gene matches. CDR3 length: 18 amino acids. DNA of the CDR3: TGTGCCAGCAGCTTACACCCGGGACTAGCGGGGGGCAGCAATGAGCAGTTCTTC. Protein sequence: CASSLHPGLAGGSNEQFF.

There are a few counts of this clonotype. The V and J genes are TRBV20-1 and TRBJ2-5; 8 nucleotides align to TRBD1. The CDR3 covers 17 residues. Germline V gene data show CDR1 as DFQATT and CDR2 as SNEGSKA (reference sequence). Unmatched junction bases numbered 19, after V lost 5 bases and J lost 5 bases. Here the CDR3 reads CSAADSRQGIGLETQYF. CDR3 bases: TGCAGTGCTGCGGATAGCAGACAGGGGATAGGGTTGGAGACCCAGTACTTC.

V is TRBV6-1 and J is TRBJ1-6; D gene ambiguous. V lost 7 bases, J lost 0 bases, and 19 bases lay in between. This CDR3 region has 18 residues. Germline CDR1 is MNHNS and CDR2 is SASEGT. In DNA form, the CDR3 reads TGTGCCAGCACCCATAGGACCGGTGGGAGCTCCTATAATTCACCCCTCCACTTT. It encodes CASTHRTGGSSYNSPLHF.

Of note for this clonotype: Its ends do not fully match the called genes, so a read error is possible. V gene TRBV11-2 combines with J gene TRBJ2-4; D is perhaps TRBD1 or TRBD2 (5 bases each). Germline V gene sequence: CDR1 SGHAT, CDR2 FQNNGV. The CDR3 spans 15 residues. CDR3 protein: CASTLGPGTENIQYF. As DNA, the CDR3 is TGTGCCAGCACCTTAGGCCCCGGGACCGAAAACATTCAGTACTTC.

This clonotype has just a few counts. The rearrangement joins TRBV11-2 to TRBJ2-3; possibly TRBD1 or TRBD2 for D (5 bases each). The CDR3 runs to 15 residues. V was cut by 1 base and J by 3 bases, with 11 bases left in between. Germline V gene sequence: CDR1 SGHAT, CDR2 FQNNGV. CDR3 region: CASSLGLGVTDTQYF. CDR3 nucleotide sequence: TGTGCCAGCAGCTTAGGTCTGGGGGTAACAGATACGCAGTATTTT.

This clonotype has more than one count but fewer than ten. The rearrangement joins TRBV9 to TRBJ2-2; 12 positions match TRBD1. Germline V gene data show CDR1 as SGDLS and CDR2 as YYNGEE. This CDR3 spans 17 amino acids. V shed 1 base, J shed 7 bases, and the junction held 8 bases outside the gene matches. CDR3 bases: TGTGCCAGCAGCGTATCGACCGGGACAGGGGGCTACGGGGAGCTGTTTTTT. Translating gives CASSVSTGTGGYGELFF.

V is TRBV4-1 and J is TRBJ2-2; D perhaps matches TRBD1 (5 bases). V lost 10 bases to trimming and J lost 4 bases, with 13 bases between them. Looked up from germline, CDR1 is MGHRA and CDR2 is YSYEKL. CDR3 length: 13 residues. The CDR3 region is CATSGHLTGELFF. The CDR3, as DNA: TGCGCCACCTCAGGACACCTCACCGGGGAGCTGTTTTTT.

The CDR3 loop is CASSFTSRGGDEAFF. The CDR3 region has the DNA TGTGCCAGCAGCTTCACGTCAAGGGGTGGCGATGAAGCTTTCTTT. The V gene is TRBV7-8, the J gene TRBJ1-1; the D gene is possibly TRBD1 (5 bases). This CDR3 region has 15 residues. Trimming pared 3 bases from V and 7 bases from J, leaving 18 bases between. Germline lookup yields CDR1 SGHVS and CDR2 FQNEAQ.

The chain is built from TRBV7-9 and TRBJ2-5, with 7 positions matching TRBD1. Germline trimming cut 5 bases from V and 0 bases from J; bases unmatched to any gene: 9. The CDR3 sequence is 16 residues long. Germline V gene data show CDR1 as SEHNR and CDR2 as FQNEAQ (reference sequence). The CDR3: CASSPRTGANQETQYF. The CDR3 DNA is TGTGCCAGCAGCCCGAGGACAGGCGCTAACCAAGAGACCCAGTACTTC. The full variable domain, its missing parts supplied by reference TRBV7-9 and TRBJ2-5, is DTGVSQNPRHKITKRGQNVTFRCDPISEHNRLYWYRQTLGQGPEFLTYFQNEAQLEKSRLLSDRFSAERPKGSFSTLEIQRTEQGDSAMYLCASSPRTGANQETQYFGPGTRLLVL.

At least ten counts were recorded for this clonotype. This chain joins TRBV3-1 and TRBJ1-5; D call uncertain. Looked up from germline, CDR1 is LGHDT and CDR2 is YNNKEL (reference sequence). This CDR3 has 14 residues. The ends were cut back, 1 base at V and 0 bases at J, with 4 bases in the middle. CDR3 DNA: TGTGCCAGCAGCCAAGTGTATAGCAATCAGCCCCAGCATTTT. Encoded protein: CASSQVYSNQPQHF.

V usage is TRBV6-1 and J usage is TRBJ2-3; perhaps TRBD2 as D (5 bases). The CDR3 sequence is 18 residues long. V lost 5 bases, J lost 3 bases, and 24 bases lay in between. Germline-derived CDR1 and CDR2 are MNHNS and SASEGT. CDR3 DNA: TGTGCCAGCAGTCTCCAAAGACAAAGTTGGGGAGCAACAGATACGCAGTATTTT. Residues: CASSLQRQSWGATDTQYF.

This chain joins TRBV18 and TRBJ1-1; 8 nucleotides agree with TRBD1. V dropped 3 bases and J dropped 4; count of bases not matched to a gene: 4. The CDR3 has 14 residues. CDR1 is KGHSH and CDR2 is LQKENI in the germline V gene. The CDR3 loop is CASSPTTGGTEAFF. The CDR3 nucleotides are TGTGCCAGCTCACCCACTACAGGGGGCACTGAAGCTTTCTTT.

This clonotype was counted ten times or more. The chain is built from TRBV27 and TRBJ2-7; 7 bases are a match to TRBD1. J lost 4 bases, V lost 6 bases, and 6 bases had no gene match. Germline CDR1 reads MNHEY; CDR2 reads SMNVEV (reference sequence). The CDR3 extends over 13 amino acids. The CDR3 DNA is TGTGCCAGCAGCACGGGACAGCCGTACGAGCAGTACTTC. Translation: CASSTGQPYEQYF.

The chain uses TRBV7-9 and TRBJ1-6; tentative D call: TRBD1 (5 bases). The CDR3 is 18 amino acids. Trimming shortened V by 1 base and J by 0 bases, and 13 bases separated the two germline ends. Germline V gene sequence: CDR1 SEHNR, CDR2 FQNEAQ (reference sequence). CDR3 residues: CASSLVGTGSSYNSPLHF. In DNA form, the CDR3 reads TGTGCCAGCAGCTTAGTTGGGACGGGGAGCTCCTATAATTCACCCCTCCACTTT.

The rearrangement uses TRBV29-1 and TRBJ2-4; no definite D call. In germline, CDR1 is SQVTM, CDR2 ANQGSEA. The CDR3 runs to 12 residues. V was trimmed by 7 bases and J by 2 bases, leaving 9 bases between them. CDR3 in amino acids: CSAGRTKNIQYF. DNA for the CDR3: TGCAGCGCCGGTCGGACCAAAAACATTCAGTACTTC.

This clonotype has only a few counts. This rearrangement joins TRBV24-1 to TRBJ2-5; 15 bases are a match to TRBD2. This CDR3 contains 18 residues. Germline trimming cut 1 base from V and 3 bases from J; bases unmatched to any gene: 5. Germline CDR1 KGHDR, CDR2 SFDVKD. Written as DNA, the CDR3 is TGTGCCACCAGTGATTTTAGGACTAGCGGGGGGGAAGAAGAGACCCAGTACTTC. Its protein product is CATSDFRTSGGEEETQYF.

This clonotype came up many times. The CDR3: CASSQERVFAGRLPYQETQYF. The CDR3 DNA is TGTGCCAGCAGCCAAGAACGTGTCTTCGCGGGTAGACTCCCGTACCAAGAGACCCAGTACTTC. The chain carries TRBV3-1 and TRBJ2-5; D may be TRBD2 (5 bases). The germline CDR1 and CDR2 sequences are LGHDT and YNNKEL (reference sequence). This CDR3 comprises 21 residues. The V end was cut by 0 bases, the J end by 0 bases, with 26 bases between.

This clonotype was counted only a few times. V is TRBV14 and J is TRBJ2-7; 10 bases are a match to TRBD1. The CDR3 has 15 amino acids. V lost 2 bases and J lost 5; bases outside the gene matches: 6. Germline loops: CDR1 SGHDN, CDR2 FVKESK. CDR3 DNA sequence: TGTGCCAGCAGCCAACCGGGACAGGGGTTCAACGAGCAGTACTTC. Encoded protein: CASSQPGQGFNEQYF.

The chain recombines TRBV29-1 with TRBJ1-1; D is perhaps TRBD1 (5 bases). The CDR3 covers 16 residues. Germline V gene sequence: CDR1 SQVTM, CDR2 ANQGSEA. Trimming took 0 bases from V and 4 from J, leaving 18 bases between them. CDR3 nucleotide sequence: TGCAGCGTTGAAGATGGGGGGGGGGGTAGTACCACTGAAGCTTTCTTT. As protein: CSVEDGGGGSTTEAFF. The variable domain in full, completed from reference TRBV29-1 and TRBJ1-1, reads SAVISQKPSRDICQRGTSLTIQCQVDSQVTMMFWYRQQPGQSLTLIATANQGSEATYESGFVIDKFPISRPNLTFSTLTVSNMSPEDSSIYLCSVEDGGGGSTTEAFFGQGTRLTVV.

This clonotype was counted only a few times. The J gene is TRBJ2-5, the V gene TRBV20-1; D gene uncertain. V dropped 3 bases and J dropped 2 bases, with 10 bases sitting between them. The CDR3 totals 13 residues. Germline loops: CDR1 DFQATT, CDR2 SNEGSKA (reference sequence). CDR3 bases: TGCAGTGCTAGCCGGTTTACACAAGAGACCCAGTACTTC. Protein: CSASRFTQETQYF.

CDR3 bases: TGTGCCAGCAGGTTAGCGGGGCACACAGATACGCAGTATTTT. Protein product: CASRLAGHTDTQYF. This sequence joins TRBV2 and TRBJ2-3; the match to TRBD2 covers 8 bases. The CDR3 loop spans 14 amino acids. Trimming removed 6 bases from V and 2 bases from J; junction bases left unmatched: 4. Germline V lookup: CDR1 SNHLY, CDR2 FYNNEI.

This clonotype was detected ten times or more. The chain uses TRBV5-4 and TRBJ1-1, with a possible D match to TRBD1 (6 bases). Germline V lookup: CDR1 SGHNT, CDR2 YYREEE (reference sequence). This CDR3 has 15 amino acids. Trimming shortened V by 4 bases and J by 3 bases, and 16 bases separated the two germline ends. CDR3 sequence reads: CASSPSDRLDTEAFF. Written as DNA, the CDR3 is TGTGCCAGCAGCCCCTCCGACAGGCTGGACACTGAAGCTTTCTTT.